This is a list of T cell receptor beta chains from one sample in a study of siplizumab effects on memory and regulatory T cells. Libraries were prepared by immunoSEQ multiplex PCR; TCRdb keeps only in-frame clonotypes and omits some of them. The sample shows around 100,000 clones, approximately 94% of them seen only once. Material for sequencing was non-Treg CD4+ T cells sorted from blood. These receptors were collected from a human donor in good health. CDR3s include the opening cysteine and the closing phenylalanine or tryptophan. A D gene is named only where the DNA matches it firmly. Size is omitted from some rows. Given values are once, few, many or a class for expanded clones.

CASSLSGRAAYEQYF,TGTGCCAGCAGTTTATCAGGGAGGGCGGCCTACGAGCAGTACTTC,TRBD2,TRBJ2-7,TRBV27,.
CASRSGTSRTDEQFF,TGTGCCAGTAGATCAGGGACTAGCAGGACTGATGAGCAGTTCTTC,TRBD2,TRBJ2-1,TRBV19,.
CASSMGVGGGEQFF,TGTGCCAGTAGTATGGGGGTCGGAGGGGGTGAGCAGTTCTTC,.,TRBJ2-1,TRBV19,.
CAISEKSGKIYNEQFF,TGTGCCATCAGTGAAAAAAGCGGGAAGATCTACAATGAGCAGTTCTTC,TRBD2,TRBJ2-1,TRBV10-3,.
CASSSGTSGSYNEQFF,TGTGCCAGCAGCTCCGGGACTAGCGGATCCTACAATGAGCAGTTCTTC,TRBD2,TRBJ2-1,TRBV5-4,.
CASSLAGGNNEQFF,TGTGCCAGCAGCTTGGCGGGAGGCAACAATGAGCAGTTCTTC,TRBD2,TRBJ2-1,TRBV5-8,.
CASSDSINQPQHF,TGTGCCAGCAGTGACAGCATCAATCAGCCCCAGCATTTT,.,TRBJ1-5,TRBV28,few
CSVLRREGLGGGIQYF,TGCAGCGTTCTGAGGCGGGAGGGCCTAGGAGGTGGGATTCAGTACTTC,TRBD2,TRBJ2-4,TRBV29-1,.
CASALAGGGREQYF,TGTGCCAGTGCACTAGCGGGAGGTGGTCGCGAGCAGTACTTC,TRBD2,TRBJ2-7,TRBV19,.
CSVEDLLGRSLNTQYF,TGCAGCGTTGAAGACCTGTTGGGACGCTCCCTGAATACGCAGTATTTT,.,TRBJ2-3,TRBV29-1,once
CASSESWASYEQYF,TGTGCCAGCAGTGAATCTTGGGCCAGCTACGAGCAGTACTTC,.,TRBJ2-7,TRBV25-1,.
CASSLGTSRFDTQYF,TGTGCCAGCAGCTTAGGGACTAGCAGGTTTGATACGCAGTATTTT,TRBD2,TRBJ2-3,TRBV11-3,once
CASSDWPGNTQYF,TGTGCCAGCAGTGACTGGCCAGGAAATACGCAGTATTTT,.,TRBJ2-3,TRBV6-4,.